This is a list of T cell receptor beta chains from one sample in a study of OX40 agonist ivuxolimab in advanced cancers. Assay used: immunoSEQ multiplex PCR; TCRdb lists only in-frame clones, some missing. The sample carries some 100,000 clones, just over 85% recorded once. Sequenced here: CD4+ or CD8+ T cells sorted from blood, sampled in a trial of the OX40 agonist ivuxolimab. Receptor source: an adult with an advanced solid tumor such as melanoma, head and neck, liver or kidney cancer. The CDR3 runs from the conserved cysteine through the conserved F or W. D genes are given only for firm matches. Expanded clones are given a class, and other clones once, few, many or no size at all.

d_gene: .; v_gene: TRBV2; abundance: .; j_gene: TRBJ1-4; CDR3aa: CASTGSGAYEKLFF; CDR3nt: TGTGCCAGCACGGGATCAGGGGCCTATGAAAAACTGTTTTTT
d_gene: .; v_gene: TRBV30; abundance: .; j_gene: TRBJ2-5; CDR3aa: CAWSPTPVQETQYF; CDR3nt: TGTGCCTGGAGTCCAACCCCCGTACAAGAGACCCAGTACTTC
d_gene: .; v_gene: TRBV5-1; abundance: .; j_gene: TRBJ2-2; CDR3aa: CASIPDTNTGELFF; CDR3nt: TGCGCCAGCATCCCAGACACGAACACCGGGGAGCTGTTTTTT
d_gene: TRBD2; v_gene: TRBV6-1; abundance: .; j_gene: TRBJ2-3; CDR3aa: CASSGAGGSDTQYF; CDR3nt: TGTGCCAGCAGTGGAGCGGGAGGTTCAGATACGCAGTATTTT
d_gene: TRBD2; v_gene: TRBV10-3; abundance: .; j_gene: TRBJ2-1; CDR3aa: CAISAWTSGSSVEQFF; CDR3nt: TGTGCCATCAGTGCCTGGACTAGCGGGAGTTCGGTTGAGCAGTTCTTC
d_gene: .; v_gene: TRBV11-2; abundance: once; j_gene: TRBJ2-2; CDR3aa: CASRSGLGTSGELFF; CDR3nt: TGTGCCAGCAGATCAGGTCTCGGGACATCTGGGGAGCTGTTTTTT
d_gene: TRBD1; v_gene: TRBV5-1; abundance: .; j_gene: TRBJ2-1; CDR3aa: CASSFGTGYNEQFF; CDR3nt: TGCGCCAGCAGCTTCGGGACAGGCTACAATGAGCAGTTCTTC
d_gene: .; v_gene: TRBV10-3; abundance: .; j_gene: TRBJ2-7; CDR3aa: CAISTREVYEQYF; CDR3nt: TGTGCCATCAGCACCAGGGAAGTCTACGAGCAGTACTTC
d_gene: .; v_gene: TRBV19; abundance: .; j_gene: TRBJ1-3; CDR3aa: CASKAPVDSGNTIYF; CDR3nt: TGTGCCAGTAAGGCCCCTGTAGACTCTGGAAACACCATATATTTT
d_gene: .; v_gene: TRBV5-5; abundance: .; j_gene: TRBJ1-1; CDR3aa: CASSLGPGSEAFF; CDR3nt: TGTGCCAGCAGCTTGGGGCCCGGTTCTGAAGCTTTCTTT
d_gene: TRBD1; v_gene: TRBV9; abundance: .; j_gene: TRBJ1-2; CDR3aa: CASSVRGTADGYTF; CDR3nt: TGTGCCAGCAGCGTGCGGGGGACAGCCGATGGCTACACCTTC
d_gene: TRBD1; v_gene: TRBV12-5; abundance: .; j_gene: TRBJ1-5; CDR3aa: CASGLHRLTGSYSNQPQHF; CDR3nt: TGTGCTAGTGGTTTGCACCGACTGACAGGGAGTTACAGCAATCAGCCCCAGCATTTT
d_gene: .; v_gene: TRBV27; abundance: .; j_gene: TRBJ1-3; CDR3aa: CASSLNWLSGNTIYF; CDR3nt: TGTGCCAGCAGTTTAAACTGGCTCTCTGGAAACACCATATATTTT
d_gene: .; v_gene: TRBV11-3; abundance: .; j_gene: TRBJ2-5; CDR3aa: CASSLGRAETQYF; CDR3nt: TGTGCCAGCAGCTTAGGTCGGGCGGAGACCCAGTACTTC
d_gene: .; v_gene: TRBV6-6; abundance: .; j_gene: TRBJ1-3; CDR3aa: CASSPLLGDGNTIYF; CDR3nt: TGTGCCAGCAGTCCCCTGTTAGGGGACGGAAACACCATATATTTT
d_gene: .; v_gene: TRBV5-4; abundance: .; j_gene: TRBJ1-2; CDR3aa: CASSGERRGYTF; CDR3nt: TGTGCCAGCAGCGGGGAGAGGCGCGGCTACACCTTC
d_gene: .; v_gene: TRBV28; abundance: .; j_gene: TRBJ1-5; CDR3aa: CASSMTAHQPQHF; CDR3nt: TGTGCCAGCAGTATGACGGCGCATCAGCCCCAGCATTTT
d_gene: .; v_gene: TRBV10-2; abundance: .; j_gene: TRBJ2-1; CDR3aa: CASSGEDSISYNEQFF; CDR3nt: TGCGCCAGCTCCGGGGAGGACTCTATCTCCTACAATGAGCAGTTCTTC
d_gene: TRBD1; v_gene: TRBV5-1; abundance: .; j_gene: TRBJ2-7; CDR3aa: CASSLATGVSSYEQYF; CDR3nt: TGCGCCAGCAGCTTGGCTACAGGGGTAAGCTCCTACGAGCAGTACTTC
d_gene: .; v_gene: TRBV27; abundance: once; j_gene: TRBJ2-3; CDR3aa: CASSTDTQYF; CDR3nt: TGTGCCAGCAGCACAGATACGCAGTATTTT
d_gene: TRBD2; v_gene: TRBV10-1; abundance: .; j_gene: TRBJ2-5; CDR3aa: CASSDPAGGQETQYF; CDR3nt: TGCGCCAGCAGTGACCCGGCGGGAGGGCAAGAGACCCAGTACTTC
d_gene: TRBD1; v_gene: TRBV28; abundance: .; j_gene: TRBJ2-7; CDR3aa: CASKMGGRGRSGEQYF; CDR3nt: TGTGCCAGCAAAATGGGGGGCAGGGGGCGGTCTGGCGAGCAGTACTTC
d_gene: TRBD2; v_gene: TRBV29-1; abundance: .; j_gene: TRBJ2-7; CDR3aa: CSASGRRGEQYF; CDR3nt: TGCAGCGCTAGCGGGAGGAGGGGGGAGCAGTACTTC
d_gene: TRBD1; v_gene: TRBV18; abundance: .; j_gene: TRBJ2-7; CDR3aa: CASSPFPDRGYEQYF; CDR3nt: TGTGCCAGCTCACCTTTTCCCGACAGGGGCTACGAGCAGTACTTC
d_gene: TRBD1; v_gene: TRBV7-9; abundance: .; j_gene: TRBJ2-7; CDR3aa: CASSLGQDVSEQYF; CDR3nt: TGTGCCAGCAGCTTGGGACAGGACGTCTCCGAGCAGTACTTC
d_gene: .; v_gene: TRBV30; abundance: .; j_gene: TRBJ1-1; CDR3aa: CAWTRTLGSTEAFF; CDR3nt: TGTGCCTGGACAAGGACACTTGGGAGCACTGAAGCTTTCTTT
d_gene: .; v_gene: TRBV7-9; abundance: .; j_gene: TRBJ2-3; CDR3aa: CASSLSINTDTQYF; CDR3nt: TGTGCCAGCAGCTTATCTATCAACACAGATACGCAGTATTTT
d_gene: .; v_gene: TRBV5-4; abundance: .; j_gene: TRBJ2-6; CDR3aa: CASSPRNSGANVLTF; CDR3nt: TGTGCCAGCAGCCCCCGAAACTCTGGGGCCAACGTCCTGACTTTC
d_gene: .; v_gene: TRBV21-1; abundance: .; j_gene: TRBJ2-3; CDR3aa: CASSKAENSCTDTQYF; CDR3nt: TGTGCCAGCAGCAAAGCTGAAAACAGCTGCACAGATACGCAGTATTTT
d_gene: .; v_gene: TRBV5-1; abundance: .; j_gene: TRBJ1-4; CDR3aa: CASSPGGNEKLFF; CDR3nt: TGCGCCAGCAGCCCGGGGGGTAATGAAAAACTGTTTTTT
d_gene: .; v_gene: TRBV30; abundance: once; j_gene: TRBJ1-5; CDR3aa: CAWSQINQPQHF; CDR3nt: TGTGCCTGGAGCCAGATCAATCAGCCCCAGCATTTT
d_gene: .; v_gene: TRBV14; abundance: .; j_gene: TRBJ1-1; CDR3aa: CASSPKGAEAFF; CDR3nt: TGTGCCAGCAGCCCAAAGGGGGCTGAAGCTTTCTTT
d_gene: .; v_gene: TRBV7-9; abundance: .; j_gene: TRBJ1-4; CDR3aa: CASSLVGREKLFF; CDR3nt: TGTGCCAGCAGCTTAGTTGGGCGGGAAAAACTGTTTTTT
d_gene: TRBD1; v_gene: TRBV6-1; abundance: .; j_gene: TRBJ1-5; CDR3aa: CASSRDRVNNQPQHF; CDR3nt: TGTGCCAGCAGTAGAGACAGGGTCAACAATCAGCCCCAGCATTTT
d_gene: TRBD1; v_gene: TRBV5-1; abundance: .; j_gene: TRBJ2-5; CDR3aa: CASSFIPTTGSGETQYF; CDR3nt: TGCGCCAGCAGCTTCATTCCCACGACAGGGTCTGGAGAGACCCAGTACTTC
d_gene: TRBD2; v_gene: TRBV19; abundance: once; j_gene: TRBJ2-3; CDR3aa: CASRTSGGRETDTQYF; CDR3nt: TGTGCCAGTAGGACTAGCGGGGGGAGAGAGACAGATACGCAGTATTTT
d_gene: .; v_gene: TRBV5-1; abundance: .; j_gene: TRBJ1-5; CDR3aa: CASSLDIPGEPQHF; CDR3nt: TGCGCCAGCAGCTTAGACATACCAGGGGAGCCCCAGCATTTT
d_gene: .; v_gene: TRBV6-4; abundance: few; j_gene: TRBJ2-3; CDR3aa: CASSDGSADTQYF; CDR3nt: TGTGCCAGCAGTGACGGGAGTGCAGATACGCAGTATTTT
d_gene: .; v_gene: TRBV11-3; abundance: once; j_gene: TRBJ2-3; CDR3aa: CASSGGTDTQYF; CDR3nt: TGTGCCAGCAGTGGCGGCACAGATACGCAGTATTTT
d_gene: .; v_gene: TRBV6-6; abundance: few; j_gene: TRBJ1-2; CDR3aa: CASRGGGQANYGYTF; CDR3nt: TGTGCCAGCAGGGGGGGAGGGCAAGCTAACTATGGCTACACCTTC
d_gene: .; v_gene: TRBV14; abundance: .; j_gene: TRBJ2-3; CDR3aa: CASSQDRGQGQYF; CDR3nt: TGTGCCAGCAGCCAAGATCGGGGGCAAGGGCAGTATTTT
d_gene: TRBD1; v_gene: TRBV28; abundance: once; j_gene: TRBJ2-7; CDR3aa: CASSPPTGFDEQYF; CDR3nt: TGTGCCAGCAGTCCCCCGACAGGGTTCGACGAGCAGTACTTC
d_gene: TRBD1; v_gene: TRBV6-1; abundance: .; j_gene: TRBJ2-1; CDR3aa: CASSATGGYNEQFF; CDR3nt: TGTGCCAGCAGTGCCACAGGGGGCTACAATGAGCAGTTCTTC
d_gene: TRBD1; v_gene: TRBV2; abundance: .; j_gene: TRBJ2-3; CDR3aa: CASSAPQGTDTQYF; CDR3nt: TGTGCCAGCAGTGCCCCACAGGGGACAGATACGCAGTATTTT
d_gene: TRBD1; v_gene: TRBV6-1; abundance: .; j_gene: TRBJ1-2; CDR3aa: CASSEALGQGPYGYTF; CDR3nt: TGTGCCAGCAGTGAGGCGTTGGGACAGGGTCCCTATGGCTACACCTTC
d_gene: TRBD2; v_gene: TRBV5-1; abundance: .; j_gene: TRBJ2-7; CDR3aa: CASSDPGRSYEQYF; CDR3nt: TGCGCCAGCAGCGATCCCGGGAGGAGTTACGAGCAGTACTTC
d_gene: TRBD2; v_gene: TRBV9; abundance: .; j_gene: TRBJ2-3; CDR3aa: CASSPGGSGIDTQYF; CDR3nt: TGTGCCAGCAGCCCCGGGGGGAGCGGCATAGATACGCAGTATTTT
d_gene: .; v_gene: TRBV7-9; abundance: few; j_gene: TRBJ2-1; CDR3aa: CASSPPGLYNEQFF; CDR3nt: TGTGCCAGCAGCCCCCCGGGACTCTACAATGAGCAGTTCTTC
d_gene: TRBD1; v_gene: TRBV7-9; abundance: .; j_gene: TRBJ2-3; CDR3aa: CASSPGQQLDTQYF; CDR3nt: TGTGCCAGCAGCCCGGGACAGCAGTTAGATACGCAGTATTTT
d_gene: TRBD1; v_gene: TRBV6-4; abundance: .; j_gene: TRBJ2-1; CDR3aa: CASSMTGGHYNEQFF; CDR3nt: TGTGCCAGCAGTATGACAGGGGGGCATTACAATGAGCAGTTCTTC
d_gene: TRBD1; v_gene: TRBV11-2; abundance: .; j_gene: TRBJ2-1; CDR3aa: CASSLPGQGYNEQFF; CDR3nt: TGTGCCAGCAGCTTACCCGGACAGGGGTACAATGAGCAGTTCTTC
d_gene: TRBD2; v_gene: TRBV6-6; abundance: .; j_gene: TRBJ2-2; CDR3aa: CASSRTSGSVGELFF; CDR3nt: TGTGCCAGCAGTCGGACTAGCGGGAGTGTCGGGGAGCTGTTTTTT
d_gene: .; v_gene: TRBV25-1; abundance: .; j_gene: TRBJ2-7; CDR3aa: CASSEAGRLYEQYF; CDR3nt: TGTGCCAGCAGTGAAGCGGGCAGACTCTACGAGCAGTACTTC
d_gene: TRBD1; v_gene: TRBV7-9; abundance: .; j_gene: TRBJ2-2; CDR3aa: CASSSRDRGTGELFF; CDR3nt: TGTGCCAGCAGCTCTCGGGACAGGGGTACCGGGGAGCTGTTTTTT
d_gene: TRBD1; v_gene: TRBV6-6; abundance: .; j_gene: TRBJ1-4; CDR3aa: CASGRGQPTNEKLFF; CDR3nt: TGTGCCAGCGGCAGGGGGCAACCAACTAATGAAAAACTGTTTTTT
d_gene: .; v_gene: TRBV5-1; abundance: .; j_gene: TRBJ2-5; CDR3aa: CASTVDSTSETQYF; CDR3nt: TGCGCCAGCACCGTGGACAGTACATCTGAGACCCAGTACTTC
d_gene: TRBD2; v_gene: TRBV14; abundance: .; j_gene: TRBJ2-1; CDR3aa: CASKGLAGWEQFF; CDR3nt: TGTGCCAGCAAGGGACTAGCGGGATGGGAGCAGTTCTTC
d_gene: TRBD1; v_gene: TRBV14; abundance: .; j_gene: TRBJ1-2; CDR3aa: CASSLTGGSGYTF; CDR3nt: TGTGCCAGCAGCCTTACAGGGGGCAGCGGCTACACCTTC
d_gene: .; v_gene: TRBV29-1; abundance: .; j_gene: TRBJ1-1; CDR3aa: CSVETKGVTTEAFF; CDR3nt: TGCAGCGTTGAAACTAAGGGGGTTACGACTGAAGCTTTCTTT